This TCR beta chain was sequenced for a study of T-cell reconstitution after alpha-beta-depleted transplantation in children. The V and J ends lost 5 bases and 7 bases, in that order; junction bases with no gene match: 4. The germline CDR1 and CDR2 sequences are MNHEY and SMNVEV (reference sequence). CDR3 length equals 13 residues. Unique molecular identifiers were used to barcode this TCRbeta library. TCRdb passed the PCR reads through MiXCR, listing each CDR3 protein once. The sample gives hundreds of thousands of distinct CDR3 sequences, 10% to 15% of which show up once; about 2.2% is in the top ten. Study findings and constraints: T-cell counts and diversity were attributed mostly to newly produced T cells one year after transplant. Alpha-beta T cells about two months after transplant reportedly derived from several hundred expanded graft clones. There were some patients whose high TCRbeta diversity at day 60 came from surviving recipient T cells and thymic progenitors.

This clonotype was observed a handful of times. Its antigen remains unknown. This rearrangement joins TRBV27 to TRBJ2-1; 8 positions agree with TRBD1. This TCR was sampled from a male patient aged 10-17 years who had a stem cell transplant for acute myeloid leukemia, so the T cells may come from the graft donor. The starting material was PBMCs, mostly from graft donor cells, obtained 360 days after TCRalphabeta/CD19-depleted stem cell transplant. CDR3 sequence reads: CASSQGAWNEQFF. The CDR3 region has the DNA TGTGCCAGCAGTCAGGGGGCGTGGAATGAGCAGTTCTTC.